This T cell receptor (beta chain) was sequenced for a study of blood T cell repertoires in COVID-19. Study summary: Sites across the United States, Italy and Spain contributed samples from acute and convalescent COVID-19. Nucleic acid was either cDNA or gDNA, and it came from T cells, B-cell-depleted T cells, or PBMCs.

Original analysis: Reference gene primer amplification gave nucleated cell count estimates. Sequencing was performed with immunoSEQ multiplex PCR; in TCRdb, only in-frame clones are kept and a portion is missing. The V and J calls and clone size are taken from that table; D and trimming were inferred from the DNA. Seen here are about 180,000 clones, roughly 78% observed once, and the top ten hold about 7%. This clone turned up a few times. This CDR3 has 13 amino acids. Germline assignment: CDR1 WSHSY and CDR2 SAAADI. V shed 0 bases and J shed 9 bases, with 9 bases lying between them. The chain carries TRBV10-2 and TRBJ2-1; no clear D gene. The specimen was peripheral blood. The receptor comes from a man aged 70-80 years with active or convalescent COVID-19. The CDR3 spells CASSESQLGEQFF. Here the CDR3 DNA reads TGCGCCAGCAGTGAGTCACAGCTTGGTGAGCAGTTCTTC.